Following are 30 T cell receptor beta chains from one sample sequenced in a study of blood T cell repertoires in COVID-19. Data came from immunoSEQ multiplex PCR; TCRdb stores just in-frame clones and leaves some out. The repertoire holds 200,000 or so clones, with roughly 91% as singletons. Sequences were obtained from PBMCs or T cells enriched from blood (not recorded which). The receptors shown here come from a man in his thirties or forties in a cohort exposed to, infected with or recovered from COVID-19 (not recorded which).

In this sample, this clone turned up once. This chain links TRBV25-1 with TRBJ1-6, with D perhaps TRBD1 (6 bases). CDR1 is MGHDK, CDR2 SYGVNS, per germline. The CDR3 consists of 16 residues. Trimming pared 2 bases from V and 10 bases from J, leaving 18 bases between. CDR3 coding DNA: TGTGCCAGCAGTGAACCCGGCCGGGGGGCGGAATCACCCCTCCACTTT. Translation: CASSEPGRGAESPLHF.

The chain carries TRBV28 and TRBJ1-5, with 7 positions matching TRBD1. The CDR3 totals 16 residues. Unmatched junction bases numbered 6, after V lost 2 bases and J lost 2 bases. Germline loops: CDR1 MDHEN, CDR2 SYDVKM. The CDR3 DNA is TGTGCCAGCAGTTTACCAACTACAGGGGGCAATCAGCCCCAGCATTTT. Encoded protein: CASSLPTTGGNQPQHF.

CDR3 nucleotides: TGTGCCAGCATGACAGGTCGTCGTGGTGAAGCTTTCTTT. It translates to CASMTGRRGEAFF. This chain connects TRBV2 to TRBJ1-1, with a weak D call TRBD1 (6 bases). V lost 7 bases and J lost 7, with 16 bases in between. Germline CDR1 and CDR2: SNHLY and FYNNEI. The CDR3 sequence is 13 residues long.

This clone came up a few times. The chain carries TRBV6-5 and TRBJ2-1, with a weak D call TRBD2 (5 bases). CDR1 and CDR2 (germline): MNHEY, SVGAGI. The CDR3 contains 15 residues. V lost 0 bases and J 6 bases, leaving 12 bases between the germline ends. The CDR3 loop is CASSYSEVVRNEQFF. DNA for the CDR3: TGTGCCAGCAGTTACTCGGAGGTAGTCCGCAATGAGCAGTTCTTC.

The CDR3 sequence: CASSRRARETQYF. The CDR3, as DNA: TGTGCCAGCAGCCGGAGAGCACGAGAGACCCAGTACTTC. The chain employs TRBV7-9 and TRBJ2-5; D unclear. V was cut by 5 bases and J by 4 bases, with 11 bases left in between. Germline CDR1 SEHNR, CDR2 FQNEAQ (reference sequence). CDR3 length: 13 amino acids.

The chain links TRBV19 to TRBJ1-5; TRBD1 is a possible D gene (6 bases). This CDR3 contains 15 residues. Trimming took off 4 bases at V and 1 base at J, with 11 bases between the two ends. CDR1 is LNHDA, CDR2 SQIVND, per germline (reference sequence). This CDR3 is CASSRIGGSNQPQHF. CDR3 bases: TGTGCCAGTAGTAGGATAGGGGGAAGCAATCAGCCCCAGCATTTT. Together with reference TRBV19 and TRBJ1-5, the CDR3 gives the full variable domain: DGGITQSPKYLFRKEGQNVTLSCEQNLNHDAMYWYRQDPGQGLRLIYYSQIVNDFQKGDIAEGYSVSREKKESFPLTVTSAQKNPTAFYLCASSRIGGSNQPQHFGDGTRLSIL.

The chain carries TRBV6-2 or TRBV6-3 and TRBJ2-7, with D possibly being TRBD1 (5 bases). V dropped 2 bases and J dropped 4 bases, with 15 bases sitting between them. Germline V gene lookup returns CDR1 MNHEY and CDR2 SVGEGT. This CDR3 is built from 15 residues. The CDR3 DNA follows: TGTGCCAGCAGTTACGATCCAGGACATACATACGAGCAGTACTTC. Amino acids: CASSYDPGHTYEQYF.

The chain has TRBV5-6 and TRBJ2-1; 9 nucleotides line up with TRBD1. The V gene end was trimmed by 4 bases and the J gene end by 1 base; junction bases not matched to a gene: 9. The CDR3 loop spans 17 amino acids. The germline CDR1 and CDR2 sequences are SGHDT and YYEEEE. This CDR3 is CASSVGTGKRSYNEQFF. The CDR3 bases are TGTGCCAGCAGCGTCGGGACAGGGAAACGTTCCTACAATGAGCAGTTCTTC.

This chain connects TRBV4-1 to TRBJ2-1; 9 positions agree with TRBD2. This CDR3 comprises 17 residues. Per the germline V gene, CDR1 is MGHRA and CDR2 is YSYEKL. V shed 1 base, J shed 7 bases, and the junction held 11 bases outside the gene matches. The CDR3 region is CASSQAPASGMKNEQFF. CDR3 nucleotides: TGCGCCAGCAGCCAAGCCCCCGCTAGCGGGATGAAGAATGAGCAGTTCTTC.

A remark on this clone: An end of the junction differs from the germline gene, which may be a read error. V usage is TRBV7-7 and J usage is TRBJ2-2; tentative D call: TRBD2 (6 bases). CDR1 and CDR2 (germline): SSHAT, FNYEAQ (reference sequence). This CDR3 comprises 18 residues. The CDR3 here is CASSSNIIREQYTGELFF. Written as DNA, the CDR3 is TGTGCTAGCAGCTCAAACATCATCCGGGAGCAATACACCGGGGAGCTGTTTTTT.

The CDR3 region has the DNA TGTGCCAGCAGCAACGGGACTAGCGGGATTAGCTCCTACAATGAGCAGTTCTTC. It codes for CASSNGTSGISSYNEQFF. The V and J genes are TRBV21-1 and TRBJ2-1; the table gives TRBD2 as D, unverified against the DNA. TRBV21-1 is described as a pseudogene. The CDR3 spans 18 residues.

A remark on this clone: At one of its ends the junction is not consistent with the germline gene, which may arise from a read error. The CDR3 DNA reads TGCGCCAGCAGTGAGGGCAGGGGGTCCTTCAATGAGCAGTTCTTC. This encodes CASSEGRGSFNEQFF. The chain carries TRBV10-1 and TRBJ2-1; 7 nucleotides match TRBD1. Looked up from germline, CDR1 is WNHNN and CDR2 is SYGVQD (reference sequence). The CDR3 has 15 amino acids.

The V and J genes are TRBV28 and TRBJ1-2; no definite D call. There are 15 residues in the CDR3. Germline V CDR1 and CDR2: MDHEN, SYDVKM. Trimming cost V 5 bases and J 4 bases, with 17 bases left between them. As DNA, the CDR3 is TGTGCCAGCAGTCTACAAGTGACATATAGCTATGGCTACACCTTC. Protein product: CASSLQVTYSYGYTF.

The chain uses TRBV29-1 and TRBJ2-1, with a possible D match to TRBD1 (6 bases). The CDR3 loop spans 14 amino acids. The V and J ends lost 2 bases and 2 bases respectively, with 10 bases between them. Germline CDR1 reads SQVTM; CDR2 reads ANQGSEA. DNA for the CDR3: TGCAGCGTTGAAAGCAGGGGAACCTACAATGAGCAGTTCTTC. This sequence encodes CSVESRGTYNEQFF.

This chain joins TRBV3-1 (or the pseudogene TRBV3-2) and TRBJ1-6; D not resolved. V lost 0 bases and J lost 7, with 10 bases in between. Germline loops: CDR1 LGHDT, CDR2 YNNKEL (reference sequence). This CDR3 region has 15 residues. CDR3 sequence (DNA): TGTGCCAGCAGCCAAGATACCAGTATAAATTCACCCCTCCACTTT. It translates to CASSQDTSINSPLHF.

The chain couples TRBV19 to TRBJ2-1, with unresolved D. This CDR3 spans 15 amino acids. Germline assignment: CDR1 LNHDA and CDR2 SQIVND (reference sequence). The germline V and J ends were trimmed by 6 bases and 0 bases, with 12 bases remaining between them. The CDR3 loop is CASSVVLSSYNEQFF. The CDR3 DNA follows: TGTGCCAGTAGCGTAGTTCTTTCCTCCTACAATGAGCAGTTCTTC.

V gene TRBV5-5 combines with J gene TRBJ1-5, with 7 bases matching TRBD1. The CDR3 is 15 amino acids. V shed 0 bases, J shed 2 bases, and the junction held 2 bases outside the gene matches. Germline lookup yields CDR1 SGHKS and CDR2 YYEKEE (reference sequence). The chain's CDR3 is CASSLEGQRNQPQHF. As DNA, the CDR3 is TGTGCCAGCAGCTTGGAGGGACAGCGCAATCAGCCCCAGCATTTT. Full variable domain (missing parts from reference TRBV5-5 and TRBJ1-5): DAGVTQSPTHLIKTRGQQVTLRCSPISGHKSVSWYQQVLGQGPQFIFQYYEKEERGRGNFPDRFSARQFPNYSSELNVNALLLGDSALYLCASSLEGQRNQPQHFGDGTRLSIL.

The chain has TRBV11-1 and TRBJ2-1, with 9 nucleotides matching TRBD2. The CDR3 covers 16 residues. Germline V gene data show CDR1 as SGHAT and CDR2 as FQDESV (reference sequence). Trimming cost V 1 base and J 4 bases; bases outside gene matches: 5. In DNA form, the CDR3 reads TGTGCCAGCAGCTTAGGGGTGGCGGGAGGGTACAATGAGCAGTTCTTC. Protein sequence: CASSLGVAGGYNEQFF.

The rearrangement links TRBV19 to TRBJ2-1, with 9 bases fitting TRBD2. This CDR3 contains 13 residues. Germline V lookup: CDR1 LNHDA, CDR2 SQIVND (reference sequence). CDR3 sequence (DNA): TGTGCTACCCGGCTAGCGGGATACAATGAGCAGTTCTTC. This encodes CATRLAGYNEQFF.

V usage is TRBV18 and J usage is TRBJ2-1, with TRBD1 identical over 9 bases. The CDR3 sequence is 15 residues long. Germline V gives CDR1 KGHSH, CDR2 LQKENI. The J segment lost 6 bases and the V segment lost 6 bases, leaving 9 bases of the junction unmatched. The CDR3 protein is CASSPGTGMFNEQFF. As DNA, the CDR3 is TGTGCCAGCTCGCCGGGGACAGGGATGTTCAATGAGCAGTTCTTC.

The chain employs TRBV2 and TRBJ2-3, with TRBD1 matching 9 bases. Germline V gene data show CDR1 as SNHLY and CDR2 as FYNNEI. The V and J ends lost 4 bases and 3 bases, in that order; junction bases with no gene match: 2. The CDR3 is 14 residues long. CDR3 loop: CASSVQGATDTQYF. The CDR3 DNA reads TGTGCCAGCAGTGTACAGGGGGCAACAGATACGCAGTATTTT.

The chain has TRBV7-6 and TRBJ2-1; 10 bases align to TRBD2. This CDR3 is 18 amino acids long. Germline CDR1 and CDR2: SGHVS and FNYEAQ. V dropped 2 bases and J dropped 0; count of bases not matched to a gene: 7. The CDR3 is CASSLSRTSGSSYNEQFF. The CDR3 DNA reads as TGTGCCAGCAGCTTAAGTCGGACTAGCGGTAGCTCCTACAATGAGCAGTTCTTC.

The J gene is TRBJ2-6, the V gene TRBV7-2; possibly TRBD1 for D (6 bases). CDR1 is SGHTA and CDR2 is FQGNSA in the germline V gene. V dropped 3 bases and J dropped 2 bases, with 17 bases sitting between them. The CDR3 extends over 18 amino acids. Written as DNA, the CDR3 is TGTGCCAGCAGCTTGGGGGCTCCGGGTGATACTGGGGCCAACGTCCTGACTTTC. It specifies CASSLGAPGDTGANVLTF.

V and J are TRBV7-2 and TRBJ2-7; 7 bases agree with TRBD2. Looked up from germline, CDR1 is SGHTA and CDR2 is FQGNSA. The CDR3 covers 16 residues. V lost 1 base and J lost 4; bases outside the gene matches: 10. The CDR3 bases are TGTGCCAGCAGCTTAGAAAGGGCGGGAGTAAGGTACGAGCAGTACTTC. It encodes CASSLERAGVRYEQYF. Using reference TRBV7-2 and TRBJ2-7 for the parts outside the CDR3, the full variable domain is GAGVSQSPSNKVTEKGKDVELRCDPISGHTALYWYRQSLGQGLEFLIYFQGNSAPDKSGLPSDRFSAERTGGSVSTLTIQRTQQEDSAVYLCASSLERAGVRYEQYFGPGTRLTVT.

The rearrangement uses TRBV9 and TRBJ2-3, with 7 bases aligning to TRBD2. V was pared by 2 bases and J by 4 bases, with 4 bases of the junction left unmatched. Germline-derived CDR1 and CDR2 are SGDLS and YYNGEE. The CDR3 is 14 residues long. CDR3 loop: CASSVRDYPDTQYF. Here the CDR3 DNA reads TGTGCCAGCAGCGTCCGGGACTACCCAGATACGCAGTATTTT.

In DNA, the CDR3 is TGTGCTAGTGGTCCCCCCCCTGGCCGGGGGGCGGCTTTCTTT. Amino acid sequence: CASGPPPGRGAAFF. J is TRBJ1-1 and V is TRBV12-5, with a tentative D call TRBD1 (6 bases). The CDR3 consists of 14 residues. CDR1 and CDR2 from the germline V gene are LGHNT and FRNRAP. Between the trimmed V and J ends, which lost 5 bases and 11 bases, there was a span of 21 bases.

The chain is built from TRBV7-9 and TRBJ2-7, with TRBD1 matching over 7 bases. J was trimmed by 2 bases and V by 1 base; bases with no gene match: 5. The length of the CDR3 is 15 residues. CDR1 SEHNR and CDR2 FQNEAQ come from the germline V gene (reference sequence). This CDR3 is CASSLVTGQAYEQYF. The CDR3 coding sequence is TGTGCCAGCAGCTTAGTAACTGGACAGGCCTACGAGCAGTACTTC.

The chain uses TRBV7-9 and TRBJ2-7; 7 bases match TRBD1. J gave up 2 bases and V 5 bases, and 6 bases lay outside the gene matches. In germline, CDR1 is SEHNR, CDR2 FQNEAQ (reference sequence). This CDR3 is built from 14 residues. The CDR3: CASSPRDRAYEQYF. The CDR3 DNA is TGTGCCAGCAGCCCCCGAGACAGGGCCTACGAGCAGTACTTC.

The J gene is TRBJ2-1, the V gene TRBV28, with TRBD2 matching 12 bases. The trim removed 7 bases at V and 9 bases at J, leaving 4 bases unmatched. Per the germline V gene, CDR1 is MDHEN and CDR2 is SYDVKM. The CDR3 totals 13 residues. DNA of the CDR3: TGTGCCAGCACGCTAGCGGGAGGGTCTGAGCAGTTCTTC. Translating gives CASTLAGGSEQFF.

The count of this clone is one. The junction differs from germline at one of its ends, possibly a read error. This sequence joins TRBV7-7 and TRBJ2-3, with 8 bases identical to TRBD2. The CDR3 is 12 amino acids. Per the germline V gene, CDR1 is SSHAT and CDR2 is FNYEAQ (reference sequence). CDR3 amino acids: CASSPGLGTQYF. The CDR3 DNA is TGTGCTAGCAGCCCGGGACTAGGCACGCAGTATTTT.